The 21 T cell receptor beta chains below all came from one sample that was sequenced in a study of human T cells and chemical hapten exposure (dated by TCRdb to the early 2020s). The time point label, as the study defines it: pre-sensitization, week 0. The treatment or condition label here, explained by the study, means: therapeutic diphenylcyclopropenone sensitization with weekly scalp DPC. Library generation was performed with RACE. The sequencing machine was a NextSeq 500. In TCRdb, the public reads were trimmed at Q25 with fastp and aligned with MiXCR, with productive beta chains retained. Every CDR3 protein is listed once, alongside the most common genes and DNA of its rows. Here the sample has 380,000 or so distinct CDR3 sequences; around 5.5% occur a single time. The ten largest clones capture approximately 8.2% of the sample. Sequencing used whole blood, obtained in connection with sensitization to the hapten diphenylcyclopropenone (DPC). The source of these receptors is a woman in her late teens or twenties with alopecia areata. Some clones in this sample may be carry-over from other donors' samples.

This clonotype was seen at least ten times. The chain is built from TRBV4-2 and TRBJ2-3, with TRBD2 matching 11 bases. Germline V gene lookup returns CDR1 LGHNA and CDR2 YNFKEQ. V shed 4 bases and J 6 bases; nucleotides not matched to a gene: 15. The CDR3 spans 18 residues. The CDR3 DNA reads TGTGCCAGCAGCCGGAGAGTTAGCGGGGGGGCCATTGCGGATACGCAGTATTTT. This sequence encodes CASSRRVSGGAIADTQYF.

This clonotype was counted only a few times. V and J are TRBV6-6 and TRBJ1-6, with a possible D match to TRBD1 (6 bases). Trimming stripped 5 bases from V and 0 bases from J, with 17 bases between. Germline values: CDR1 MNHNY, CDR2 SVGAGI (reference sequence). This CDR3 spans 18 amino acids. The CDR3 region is CASSLGGADSSYNSPLHF. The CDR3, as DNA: TGTGCCAGCAGTCTCGGCGGGGCGGACAGCTCCTATAATTCACCCCTCCACTTT.

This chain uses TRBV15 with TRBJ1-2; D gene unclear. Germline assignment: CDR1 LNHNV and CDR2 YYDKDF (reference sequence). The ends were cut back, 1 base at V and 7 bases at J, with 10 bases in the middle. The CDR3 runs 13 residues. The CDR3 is CATSRGVVGGYTF. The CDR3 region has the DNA TGTGCCACCAGCAGAGGGGTAGTTGGTGGCTACACCTTC.

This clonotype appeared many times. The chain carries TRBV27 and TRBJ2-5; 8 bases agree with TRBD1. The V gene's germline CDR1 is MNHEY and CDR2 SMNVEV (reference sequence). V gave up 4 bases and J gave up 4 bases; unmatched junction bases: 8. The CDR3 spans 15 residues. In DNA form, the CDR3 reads TGTGCCAGCAGTTGTTACAGGGGGTCGCTAGAGACCCAGTACTTC. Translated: CASSCYRGSLETQYF.

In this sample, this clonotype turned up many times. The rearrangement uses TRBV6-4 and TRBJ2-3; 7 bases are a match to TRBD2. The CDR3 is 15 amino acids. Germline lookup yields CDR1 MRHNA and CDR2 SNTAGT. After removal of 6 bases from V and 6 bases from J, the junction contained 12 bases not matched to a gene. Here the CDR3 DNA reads TGTGCCAGCAGCCGCAGGGCAGCGGGACCGGATACGCAGTATTTT. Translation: CASSRRAAGPDTQYF.

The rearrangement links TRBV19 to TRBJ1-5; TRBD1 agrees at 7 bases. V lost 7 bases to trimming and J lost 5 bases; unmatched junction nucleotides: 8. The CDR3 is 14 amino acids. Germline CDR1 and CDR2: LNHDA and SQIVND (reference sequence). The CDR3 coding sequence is TGTGCCAGTACCAACAGGGGCTTGCATCAGCCCCAGCATTTT. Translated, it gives CASTNRGLHQPQHF.

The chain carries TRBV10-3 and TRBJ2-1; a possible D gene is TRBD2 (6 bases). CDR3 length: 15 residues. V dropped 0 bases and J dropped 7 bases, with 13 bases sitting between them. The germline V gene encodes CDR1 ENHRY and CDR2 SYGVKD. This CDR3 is CAISESGGLGNEQFF. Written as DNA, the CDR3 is TGTGCCATCAGTGAGTCAGGAGGGTTAGGTAATGAGCAGTTCTTC.

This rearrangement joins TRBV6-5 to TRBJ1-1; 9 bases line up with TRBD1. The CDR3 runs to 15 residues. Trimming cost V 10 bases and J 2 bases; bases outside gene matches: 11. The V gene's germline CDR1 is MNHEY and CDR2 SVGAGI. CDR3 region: CATRVMGQGNTEAFF. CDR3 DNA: TGTGCCACCCGGGTCATGGGACAGGGTAACACTGAAGCTTTCTTT.

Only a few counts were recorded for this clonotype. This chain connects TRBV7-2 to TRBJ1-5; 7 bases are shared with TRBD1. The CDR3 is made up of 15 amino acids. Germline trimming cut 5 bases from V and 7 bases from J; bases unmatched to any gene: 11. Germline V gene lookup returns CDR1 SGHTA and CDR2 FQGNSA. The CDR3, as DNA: TGTGCCAGCAGCCCCCACACAGGGGCTAGCCAGCCCCAGCATTTT. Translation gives CASSPHTGASQPQHF.

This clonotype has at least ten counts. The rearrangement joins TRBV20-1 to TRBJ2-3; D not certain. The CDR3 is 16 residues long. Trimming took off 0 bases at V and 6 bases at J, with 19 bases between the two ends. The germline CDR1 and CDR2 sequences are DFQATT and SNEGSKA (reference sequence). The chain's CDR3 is CSARDLLTQRLDTQYF. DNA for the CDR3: TGCAGTGCTAGAGATCTCCTAACCCAACGGCTGGATACGCAGTATTTT.

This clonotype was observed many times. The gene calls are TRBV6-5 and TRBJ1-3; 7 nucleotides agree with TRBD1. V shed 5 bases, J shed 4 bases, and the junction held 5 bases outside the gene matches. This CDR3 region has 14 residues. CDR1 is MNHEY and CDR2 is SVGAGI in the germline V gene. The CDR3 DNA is TGTGCCAGCAGTCAGGGGGGACGGGGAAACACCATATATTTT. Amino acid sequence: CASSQGGRGNTIYF.

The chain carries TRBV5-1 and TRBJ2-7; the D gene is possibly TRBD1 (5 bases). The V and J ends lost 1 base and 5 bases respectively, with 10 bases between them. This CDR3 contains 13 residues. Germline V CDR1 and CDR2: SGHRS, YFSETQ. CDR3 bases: TGCGCCAGCAGCTTGACCCAGGGCGACGAGCAGTACTTC. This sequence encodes CASSLTQGDEQYF.

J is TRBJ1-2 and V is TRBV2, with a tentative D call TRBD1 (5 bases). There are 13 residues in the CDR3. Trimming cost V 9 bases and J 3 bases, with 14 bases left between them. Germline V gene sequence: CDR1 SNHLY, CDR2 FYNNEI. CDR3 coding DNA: TGTGCCAGTAATTTCCAGGGAGACTATGGCTACACCTTC. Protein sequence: CASNFQGDYGYTF.

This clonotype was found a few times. In DNA form, the CDR3 reads TGTGCCAGCAGCCCCCCCCATTCCTACGAGCAGTACTTC. Translating it yields CASSPPHSYEQYF. The chain recombines TRBV28 with TRBJ2-7, with D hard to call. Germline lookup yields CDR1 MDHEN and CDR2 SYDVKM. V was shortened by 6 bases and J by 1 base, with 10 bases between the two germline ends. This CDR3 spans 13 amino acids.

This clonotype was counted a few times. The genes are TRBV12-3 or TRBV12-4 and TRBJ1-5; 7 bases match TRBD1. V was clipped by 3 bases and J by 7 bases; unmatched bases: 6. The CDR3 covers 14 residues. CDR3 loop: CASSLGGGRQPQHF. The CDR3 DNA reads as TGTGCCAGCAGTTTGGGAGGGGGCCGGCAGCCCCAGCATTTT.

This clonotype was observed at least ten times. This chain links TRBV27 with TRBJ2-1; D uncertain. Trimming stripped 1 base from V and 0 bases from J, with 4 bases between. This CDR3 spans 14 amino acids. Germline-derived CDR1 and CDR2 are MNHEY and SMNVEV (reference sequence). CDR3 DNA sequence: TGTGCCAGCAGTTTATTTAGCTCCTACAATGAGCAGTTCTTC. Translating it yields CASSLFSSYNEQFF.

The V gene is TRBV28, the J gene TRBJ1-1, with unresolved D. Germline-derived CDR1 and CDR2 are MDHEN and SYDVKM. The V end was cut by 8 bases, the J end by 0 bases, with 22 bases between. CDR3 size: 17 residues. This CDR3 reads CASGWRPANSMNTEAFF. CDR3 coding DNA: TGTGCCAGCGGTTGGCGGCCGGCGAATTCGATGAACACTGAAGCTTTCTTT.

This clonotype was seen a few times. The CDR3 nucleotides are TGTGCCAGCAGTCGGGGGCAGTCTACTAACTATGGCTACACCTTC. It yields the protein CASSRGQSTNYGYTF. V usage is TRBV6-5 and J usage is TRBJ1-2, with D possibly being TRBD1 (6 bases). CDR1 and CDR2 (germline): MNHEY, SVGAGI. The CDR3 extends over 15 amino acids. V lost 5 bases to trimming and J lost 0 bases, with 13 bases between them.

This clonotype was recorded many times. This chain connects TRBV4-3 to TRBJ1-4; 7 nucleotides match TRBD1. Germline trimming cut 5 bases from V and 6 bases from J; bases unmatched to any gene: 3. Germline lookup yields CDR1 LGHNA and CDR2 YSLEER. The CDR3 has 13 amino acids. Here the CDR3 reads CASSLGGHEKLFF. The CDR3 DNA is TGCGCCAGCAGCTTAGGGGGCCATGAAAAACTGTTTTTT.

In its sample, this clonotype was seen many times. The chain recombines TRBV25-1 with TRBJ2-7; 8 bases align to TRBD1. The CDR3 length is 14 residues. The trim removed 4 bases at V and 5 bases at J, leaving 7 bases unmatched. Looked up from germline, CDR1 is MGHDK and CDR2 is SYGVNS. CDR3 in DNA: TGTGCCAGCAGTGTAGGACAGGGATTCAACGAGCAGTACTTC. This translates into CASSVGQGFNEQYF.

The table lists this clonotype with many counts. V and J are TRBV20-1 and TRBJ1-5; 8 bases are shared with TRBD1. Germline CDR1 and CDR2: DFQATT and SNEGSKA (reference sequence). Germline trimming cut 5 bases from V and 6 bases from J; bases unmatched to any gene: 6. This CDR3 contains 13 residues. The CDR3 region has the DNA TGCAGTGCTCACAGGGGGGTGGGTCAGCCCCAGCATTTT. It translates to CSAHRGVGQPQHF.